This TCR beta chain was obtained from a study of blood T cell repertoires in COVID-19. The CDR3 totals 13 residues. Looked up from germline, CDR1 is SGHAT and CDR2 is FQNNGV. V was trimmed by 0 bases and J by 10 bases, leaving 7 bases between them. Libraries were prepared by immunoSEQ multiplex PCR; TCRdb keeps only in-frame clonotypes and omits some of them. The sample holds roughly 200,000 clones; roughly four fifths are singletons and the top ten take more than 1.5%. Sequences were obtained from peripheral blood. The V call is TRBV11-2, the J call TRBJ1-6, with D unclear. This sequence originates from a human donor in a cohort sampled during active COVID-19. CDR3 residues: CASSLDRRSPLHF. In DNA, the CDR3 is TGTGCCAGCAGCTTAGATCGCCGGTCACCCCTCCACTTT.